Each of the 17 T cell receptor beta chains below was sequenced from the same sample in a study of CD8+ T cells in alopecia areata. In each case, RNA was isolated and then reverse transcribed into cDNA as the sequencing template. Repertoires were generated with immunoSEQ multiplex PCR, while TCRdb's copy carries only in-frame clones and drops some. The sample gives 70,000 or so clones, 50% to 75% of which show up once; roughly 15% is in the top ten. This specimen consisted of CD8+ T cells sorted from blood, obtained at week 0. The receptors shown here come from a human donor with alopecia areata.

This rearrangement joins TRBV6-5 to TRBJ2-1; 8 bases line up with TRBD1. Germline lookup yields CDR1 MNHEY and CDR2 SVGAGI. V gave up 5 bases and J gave up 8 bases; unmatched junction bases: 8. This CDR3 has 14 amino acids. CDR3 in DNA: TGTGCCAGCAGTACAGGGACAGGCCTGGATGAGCAGTTCTTC. Encoded protein: CASSTGTGLDEQFF.

This sequence joins TRBV7-6 and TRBJ2-3, with TRBD1 matching over 10 bases. CDR1 and CDR2 from the germline V gene are SGHVS and FNYEAQ. The trim removed 5 bases at V and 2 bases at J, leaving 7 bases unmatched. The CDR3 runs 16 residues. The CDR3 is CASSEPGTGDTDTQYF. As DNA, the CDR3 is TGTGCCAGCAGCGAGCCCGGGACAGGGGACACAGATACGCAGTATTTT.

The V and J genes are TRBV11-2 and TRBJ2-5; a possible D gene is TRBD2 (6 bases). The germline CDR1 and CDR2 sequences are SGHAT and FQNNGV. Trimming removed 0 bases from V and 7 bases from J, with 12 bases in between. The CDR3 covers 14 residues. The CDR3 sequence: CASSLDPGDWTQYF. In nucleotides, the CDR3 is TGTGCCAGCAGCTTAGATCCCGGGGACTGGACCCAGTACTTC.

V usage is TRBV29-1 and J usage is TRBJ2-7, with D unclear. The germline gives CDR1 SQVTM, CDR2 ANQGSEA. The CDR3 loop spans 14 amino acids. Trimming shortened V by 1 base and J by 0 bases, and 10 bases separated the two germline ends. The CDR3 reads CSVEVGGNSYEQYF. The CDR3 DNA sequence: TGCAGCGTTGAAGTAGGCGGAAACTCCTACGAGCAGTACTTC.

The chain carries TRBV2 and TRBJ2-3; 11 nucleotides match TRBD2. The V gene end was trimmed by 6 bases and the J gene end by 0 bases; junction bases not matched to a gene: 2. CDR1 is SNHLY, CDR2 FYNNEI, per germline. The CDR3 spans 15 residues. The CDR3 nucleotides read TGTGCCAGCAGGGGACTAGCGGTTAGCACAGATACGCAGTATTTT. As protein: CASRGLAVSTDTQYF.

The count of this clone is one. J is TRBJ1-6 and V is TRBV25-1; D is uncertain. This CDR3 spans 16 amino acids. The germline gives CDR1 MGHDK, CDR2 SYGVNS. The V gene lost 6 bases and the J gene lost 0 bases, with 12 bases spanning the gap. CDR3 DNA: TGTGCCAGCAGCCCGTCGGAGAGCTCCTATAATTCACCCCTCCACTTT. Its translation is CASSPSESSYNSPLHF. Combining the CDR3 with reference TRBV25-1 and TRBJ1-6 gives the whole variable domain EADIYQTPRYLVIGTGKKITLECSQTMGHDKMYWYQQDPGMELHLIHYSYGVNSTEKGDLSSESTVSRIRTEHFPLTLESARPSHTSQYLCASSPSESSYNSPLHFGNGTRLTVT.

The CDR3 coding sequence is TGTGCCGGGGGACCCGACCCTGGAAACACCATATATTTT. It specifies CAGGPDPGNTIYF. J is TRBJ1-3 and V is TRBV11-2; weak D call: TRBD1 (5 bases). Germline V gene lookup returns CDR1 SGHAT and CDR2 FQNNGV. This CDR3 region has 13 residues. With 11 bases removed from V and 2 bases from J, the gap between germline ends came to 13 bases.

The V call is TRBV30, the J call TRBJ1-1; 10 bases agree with TRBD1. Trimming took 4 bases from V and 0 from J; bases not matched to a gene: 5. Germline values: CDR1 GTSNPN, CDR2 SVGIG (reference sequence). This CDR3 has 15 amino acids. The CDR3 region is CAWTGTGDLNTEAFF. CDR3 coding DNA: TGTGCCTGGACCGGGACAGGGGACTTGAACACTGAAGCTTTCTTT.

The V and J genes are TRBV6-5 and TRBJ2-5; 7 positions agree with TRBD1. J was trimmed by 5 bases and V by 3 bases; bases with no gene match: 3. Germline loops: CDR1 MNHEY, CDR2 SVGAGI. The CDR3 sequence is 13 residues long. Here the CDR3 reads CASSYLGGETQYF. The CDR3 DNA reads TGTGCCAGCAGTTATTTAGGGGGCGAGACCCAGTACTTC.

The chain joins TRBV5-6 to TRBJ2-1; 9 bases are shared with TRBD2. The V segment lost 0 bases and the J segment 5 bases; nucleotides outside the gene matches: 6. Germline V gene data show CDR1 as SGHDT and CDR2 as YYEEEE. The CDR3 sequence is 16 residues long. For the CDR3, the DNA is TGTGCCAGCAGCTTGGTCGGGCTAGCGGGAAACAATGAGCAGTTCTTC. Its translation: CASSLVGLAGNNEQFF.

A few counts support this clone. The V and J genes are TRBV4-1 and TRBJ1-2, with D possibly TRBD1 on 6 matching bases. The V gene lost 1 base and the J gene lost 4 bases, with 13 bases spanning the gap. The length of the CDR3 is 15 residues. CDR1 is MGHRA, CDR2 YSYEKL, per germline. The CDR3 protein is CASSQAETGLYGYTF. In nucleotides, the CDR3 is TGCGCCAGCAGCCAAGCAGAAACAGGGCTCTATGGCTACACCTTC.

This chain connects TRBV19 to TRBJ2-1; possibly TRBD1 for D (8 bases). The CDR3 is 18 residues long. Germline CDR1 LNHDA, CDR2 SQIVND (reference sequence). Between the trimmed V and J ends, which lost 3 bases and 3 bases, there was a span of 21 bases. The CDR3 region is CASSMGGPWTGYYNEQFF. CDR3 sequence (DNA): TGTGCCAGTAGTATGGGAGGGCCCTGGACAGGGTACTACAATGAGCAGTTCTTC.

Details on this clone: Other DNA sequences in this specimen translate into the identical CDR3. J is TRBJ1-1 and V is TRBV29-1, with D unclear. The CDR3 length is 12 residues. Germline V gene data show CDR1 as SQVTM and CDR2 as ANQGSEA. Trimming stripped 1 base from V and 1 base from J, with 4 bases between. CDR3 sequence (DNA): TGCAGCGTTGAAGCAGGGAACACTGAAGCTTTCTTT. This translates into CSVEAGNTEAFF.

V is TRBV29-1 and J is TRBJ2-4; a possible D gene is TRBD2 (5 bases). The CDR3 runs 11 residues. V lost 8 bases to trimming and J lost 13 bases, with 18 bases between them. Germline CDR1 reads SQVTM; CDR2 reads ANQGSEA. The CDR3 DNA reads as TGCAGCCTTACCCATGAGGACTTGCAGTACTTC. It is translated as CSLTHEDLQYF.

The CDR3 DNA reads as TGTGCCAGCAGTTGGGACAGCTCCTACAATGAGCAGTTCTTC. Protein: CASSWDSSYNEQFF. This sequence joins TRBV13 and TRBJ2-1; 7 bases are shared with TRBD1. With 6 bases clipped from V and 0 bases from J, the junction kept 2 bases outside the gene matches. This CDR3 contains 14 residues. Germline V gene lookup returns CDR1 PRHDT and CDR2 FYEKMQ (reference sequence).

This clone was seen a few times. V gene TRBV5-5 combines with J gene TRBJ2-1; D gene ambiguous. Trimming removed 1 base from V and 3 bases from J, with 8 bases in between. Germline CDR1 is SGHKS and CDR2 is YYEKEE (reference sequence). This CDR3 region has 14 residues. Here the CDR3 DNA reads TGTGCCAGCAGCTTGTACCGCGGCTACAATGAGCAGTTCTTC. It yields the protein CASSLYRGYNEQFF.

This clone was picked up a small number of times. The chain links TRBV19 to TRBJ2-1; 9 bases map to TRBD2. The germline V gene encodes CDR1 LNHDA and CDR2 SQIVND (reference sequence). V gave up 3 bases and J gave up 10 bases; unmatched junction bases: 1. The CDR3 contains 12 residues. The CDR3 is CASSILAGEQFF. CDR3 nucleotide sequence: TGTGCCAGTAGTATCCTAGCGGGGGAGCAGTTCTTC.